The T cell receptor (beta chain) described here comes from a study of regulatory T cells in long-lasting Graves disease. The authors built TCR beta libraries using iRepertoire HTBI primers and Arm-PCR of CDR3 regions. TCRdb used MiXCR to reprocess the multiplex PCR reads, holding one entry per CDR3 protein. This sample yields 350,000 to 500,000 distinct CDR3 sequences, of which roughly 23% are seen a single time; over 11% belongs to the top ten. As for this clonotype: Antigen specificity is unknown.

The time point denotes: persistent/refractory GD, antithyroid drugs over 5 years with positive TRAb. RNA extracted from PBMCs served as the sequencing template. Patients all came to the study from an endocrinology department in Xi'an, China. Points from the study as a whole: Owing to a sample size that was small, accuracy may have been reduced. The researchers studied only peripheral blood, not thyroid tissue. Persistent cases favored TRBV28, TRBJ1-2 and TRBJ2-5.

The CDR3 totals 14 residues. V gave up 2 bases and J gave up 0 bases, with 8 bases separating them. CDR1 and CDR2 from the germline V gene are SGDLS and YYNGEE. The TCR originated in a female donor with Graves disease. The sample consisted of peripheral blood mononuclear cells (PBMCs), taken when the disease was refractory, from a patient treated with antithyroid drugs. The chain joins TRBV9 to TRBJ1-1; tentative D call: TRBD1 (5 bases). As DNA, the CDR3 is TGTGCCAGCAGCGTCGACAGCCTGAACACTGAAGCTTTCTTT. It specifies CASSVDSLNTEAFF.